This T cell receptor beta chain was captured in a study of blood T cell repertoires in COVID-19. Study as a whole: Specimens from acute and convalescent COVID-19 originated in the United States, Italy and Spain.

Profiling relied on immunoSEQ multiplex PCR, and the TCRdb table lists in-frame clones only, not all of them. The data contain some 490,000 clones, 80% to 90% of them seen just once; the ten biggest clones take up more than 7.5%. The CDR3 is 12 residues long. Trimming shortened V by 0 bases and J by 7 bases, and 4 bases separated the two germline ends. The source is a woman aged 60-75 years who had recovered from COVID-19. The specimen was PBMCs or T cells enriched from blood (not recorded which). This chain links TRBV12-3 or TRBV12-4 with TRBJ1-5; no reliable D call. In DNA form, the CDR3 reads TGTGCCAGCAGTTTAGCCTCCCAGCCCCAGCATTTT. It is translated as CASSLASQPQHF.